Below, one TCR beta chain is given with its context. The sample comes from a study of blood T cell repertoires in COVID-19. Study-level background: Nucleic acid was either cDNA or gDNA, and it came from T cells, B-cell-depleted T cells, or PBMCs.

J gave up 1 base and V 1 base, and 0 bases lay outside the gene matches. The CDR3 totals 14 residues. The V gene's germline CDR1 is SGHAT and CDR2 FQNNGV. This table comes from immunoSEQ multiplex PCR, and its TCRdb copy is limited to in-frame clones, with some not included. Of fewer than 100,000 clones in the sample, about nine tenths were seen once. Material for sequencing was peripheral blood. This sequence was found in a woman of 80 years or more with acute or convalescent COVID-19. This chain joins TRBV11-2 and TRBJ2-5, with TRBD2 matching 7 bases. The CDR3 reads CASSLGTSQETQYF. The DNA of the CDR3 is TGTGCCAGCAGCTTAGGGACTAGCCAAGAGACCCAGTACTTC.